These 21 T cell receptor beta chains came from one sample sequenced in a study of T cell responses to AZD1222 COVID-19 vaccine (dated by TCRdb to about 2021). Library creation used the immunoSEQ multiplex PCR assay. TCRdb re-hosts the immuneACCESS table, in-frame sequences only. Its copies lack some clones; in the studies checked, an unresolved V gene accounts for under half of them, and the cause for the rest is not known. The sample includes around 100,000 clones, with roughly 87% observed a single time. The ten top clones hold 16% of the sample. Read against the paper, the sample's time point label means: baseline before first vaccination. The sequencing here drew on peripheral blood, taken on day 0 of AZD1222 vaccination. These receptor sequences come from an adult in good health.

The chain carries TRBV29-1 and TRBJ1-4; perhaps TRBD1 as D (5 bases). Germline V gives CDR1 SQVTM, CDR2 ANQGSEA. The CDR3 has 13 residues. The germline V and J ends were trimmed by 3 bases and 5 bases, with 10 bases remaining between them. The CDR3 DNA sequence: TGCAGCGTTGATGACCCAGGGAATGAAAAACTGTTTTTT. Encoded protein: CSVDDPGNEKLFF.

The J gene is TRBJ1-5, the V gene TRBV6-1, with a weak D call TRBD1 (5 bases). V shed 3 bases and J shed 1 base, with 13 bases lying between them. Germline CDR1 reads MNHNS; CDR2 reads SASEGT. There are 16 residues in the CDR3. CDR3 loop: CASSESVRGSNQPQHF. DNA of the CDR3: TGTGCCAGCAGTGAGTCGGTACGGGGGAGCAATCAGCCCCAGCATTTT.

The CDR3 bases are TGTGCCAGCAGCCTTATGGGACAGGGGCATAATGAGCAGTTCTTC. It specifies CASSLMGQGHNEQFF. The genes are TRBV3-1 (or the pseudogene TRBV3-2) and TRBJ2-1; 10 positions match TRBD1. Trimming cost V 4 bases and J 7 bases; bases outside gene matches: 7. CDR3 length: 15 residues. Looked up from germline, CDR1 is LGHDT and CDR2 is YNNKEL (reference sequence).

The genes are TRBV24-1 and TRBJ2-1, with TRBD2 matching 7 bases. V was clipped by 4 bases and J by 3 bases; unmatched bases: 14. The germline V gene has CDR1 KGHDR and CDR2 SFDVKD. The CDR3 is 18 residues long. CDR3 DNA sequence: TGTGCCACCAGTGACTGGACACGGGGGGAACGGAACTACAATGAGCAGTTCTTC. Translated: CATSDWTRGERNYNEQFF.

V is TRBV27 and J is TRBJ1-2, with D hard to call. V lost 5 bases, J lost 8 bases, and 15 bases lay in between. The CDR3 sequence is 13 residues long. CDR1 and CDR2 (germline): MNHEY, SMNVEV (reference sequence). CDR3 bases: TGTGCCAGCAGTCAAGGTGTCACTAGGGGCTACACCTTC. It yields the protein CASSQGVTRGYTF.

This clone showed up just once. V is TRBV28 and J is TRBJ2-2, with 11 bases that match TRBD1. J was trimmed by 5 bases and V by 5 bases; bases with no gene match: 4. The CDR3 runs 15 residues. CDR1 is MDHEN, CDR2 SYDVKM, per germline. The CDR3 spells CASSGTGGGTGELFF. CDR3 sequence (DNA): TGTGCCAGCAGTGGGACAGGGGGAGGGACCGGGGAGCTGTTTTTT. Variable domain in full (rest from reference TRBV28 and TRBJ2-2): DVKVTQSSRYLVKRTGEKVFLECVQDMDHENMFWYRQDPGLGLRLIYFSYDVKMKEKGDIPEGYSVSREKKERFSLILESASTNQTSMYLCASSGTGGGTGELFFGEGSRLTVL.

The V gene is TRBV4-1, the J gene TRBJ1-2; D uncertain. CDR1 MGHRA and CDR2 YSYEKL come from the germline V gene. The CDR3 has 14 residues. V was trimmed by 0 bases and J by 4 bases, leaving 9 bases between them. CDR3 loop: CASSQDDGFYGYTF. DNA of the CDR3: TGCGCCAGCAGCCAAGATGACGGGTTCTATGGCTACACCTTC.

This chain uses TRBV29-1 with TRBJ1-1, with D maybe TRBD1 (6 bases). Germline CDR1 reads SQVTM; CDR2 reads ANQGSEA. The CDR3 has 11 residues. Trimming pared 7 bases from V and 5 bases from J, leaving 11 bases between. The CDR3 reads CSAHRGTEAFF. The DNA of the CDR3 is TGCAGCGCTCATAGGGGGACTGAAGCTTTCTTT. Using reference TRBV29-1 and TRBJ1-1 for the parts outside the CDR3, the full variable domain is SAVISQKPSRDICQRGTSLTIQCQVDSQVTMMFWYRQQPGQSLTLIATANQGSEATYESGFVIDKFPISRPNLTFSTLTVSNMSPEDSSIYLCSAHRGTEAFFGQGTRLTVV.

The V call is TRBV29-1, the J call TRBJ2-1; TRBD1 agrees at 7 bases. Germline CDR1 is SQVTM and CDR2 is ANQGSEA. The CDR3 covers 17 residues. Germline trimming cut 2 bases from V and 0 bases from J; bases unmatched to any gene: 10. The CDR3 sequence is CSVEIQGRRSSYNEQFF. The CDR3 DNA sequence: TGCAGCGTTGAAATACAGGGGCGACGGAGCTCCTACAATGAGCAGTTCTTC.

This chain connects TRBV6-5 to TRBJ1-2; D not resolved. CDR1 MNHEY and CDR2 SVGAGI come from the germline V gene. Trimming took 5 bases from V and 1 from J, leaving 14 bases between them. There are 15 residues in the CDR3. The DNA for the CDR3 is TGTGCCAGCAGTCAACGTCCTACCCTTAACTATGGCTACACCTTC. This codes for CASSQRPTLNYGYTF.

CDR3 nucleotides: TGTGCCAGCAGCTTAGCTGGTGGGACAGGGCTCTATGGCTACACCTTC. Translated, it gives CASSLAGGTGLYGYTF. The rearrangement joins TRBV7-2 to TRBJ1-2; 9 nucleotides align to TRBD1. This CDR3 is built from 16 residues. V lost 0 bases to trimming and J lost 4 bases; unmatched junction nucleotides: 6. Germline CDR1 is SGHTA and CDR2 is FQGNSA.

The rearrangement uses TRBV7-3 and TRBJ2-2, with D perhaps given as TRBD1 or TRBD2 (6 bases each). Trimming removed 2 bases from V and 5 bases from J, with 24 bases in between. Germline V gene sequence: CDR1 SGHTA, CDR2 FQGTGA. CDR3 length equals 19 residues. CDR3 nucleotide sequence: TGTGCCAGCAGCTTAGGCAGGGGCCCGGCGGGGCCGTGGACCGGGGAGCTGTTTTTT. Protein: CASSLGRGPAGPWTGELFF.

The rearrangement links TRBV7-9 to TRBJ2-7; tentatively, D is TRBD2 (5 bases). Germline V CDR1 and CDR2: SEHNR, FQNEAQ (reference sequence). CDR3 length: 15 residues. Trimming shortened V by 0 bases and J by 3 bases, and 12 bases separated the two germline ends. CDR3 sequence (DNA): TGTGCCAGCAGCTTAGCGAGCCGGGGTTTCTACGAGCAGTACTTC. The encoded protein is CASSLASRGFYEQYF.

The chain is built from TRBV7-3 and TRBJ2-2; 9 bases agree with TRBD1. V dropped 8 bases and J dropped 4; count of bases not matched to a gene: 2. CDR3 size: 13 residues. Germline values: CDR1 SGHTA, CDR2 FQGTGA. CDR3 nucleotide sequence: TGTGCCAGCGGGACAGGGAGCACCGGGGAGCTGTTTTTT. It is translated as CASGTGSTGELFF.

The V and J genes are TRBV11-2 and TRBJ2-2; 7 nucleotides align to TRBD2. Germline V CDR1 and CDR2: SGHAT, FQNNGV. This CDR3 has 16 residues. The V segment lost 0 bases and the J segment 3 bases; nucleotides outside the gene matches: 4. The CDR3 is CASSLERAGDTGELFF. The CDR3, as DNA: TGTGCCAGCAGCTTAGAGAGGGCGGGAGACACCGGGGAGCTGTTTTTT. The whole variable domain, remainder taken from reference TRBV11-2 and TRBJ2-2, is EAGVAQSPRYKIIEKRQSVAFWCNPISGHATLYWYQQILGQGPKLLIQFQNNGVVDDSQLPKDRFSAERLKGVDSTLKIQPAKLEDSAVYLCASSLERAGDTGELFFGEGSRLTVL.

This chain connects TRBV6-5 to TRBJ2-3, with D possibly matching TRBD1 (6 bases). Trimming removed 7 bases from V and 10 bases from J, with 21 bases in between. The germline gives CDR1 MNHEY, CDR2 SVGAGI. This CDR3 comprises 14 residues. CDR3 DNA sequence: TGTGCCAGCACTTCAGGGGATCTTCTCATTGCGCAGTATTTT. Its translation is CASTSGDLLIAQYF.

The chain links TRBV5-1 to TRBJ1-2, with TRBD1 matching over 7 bases. The germline V gene encodes CDR1 SGHRS and CDR2 YFSETQ. V dropped 4 bases and J dropped 2; count of bases not matched to a gene: 11. The CDR3 consists of 16 residues. This CDR3 reads CASSGGLGTANYGYTF. The CDR3, as DNA: TGCGCCAGCAGCGGCGGACTTGGGACAGCGAACTATGGCTACACCTTC.

The V gene is TRBV5-1, the J gene TRBJ2-7; TRBD2 matches 10 bases. The V segment lost 0 bases and the J segment 3 bases; nucleotides outside the gene matches: 9. This CDR3 spans 17 amino acids. The germline V gene encodes CDR1 SGHRS and CDR2 YFSETQ. The CDR3 nucleotides are TGCGCCAGCAGCTTGGGCCAAAGCGGGAGGGCCGGCTACGAGCAGTACTTC. The encoded protein is CASSLGQSGRAGYEQYF.

This sequence joins TRBV24-1 and TRBJ1-6, with no clear D. The V end lost 5 bases, the J end lost 7 bases, and 8 bases lay between the germline ends. This CDR3 spans 13 amino acids. Per germline, CDR1 KGHDR and CDR2 SFDVKD. The CDR3 is CATSGQPNSPLHF. The DNA of the CDR3 is TGTGCCACCAGTGGGCAGCCCAATTCACCCCTCCACTTT.

The rearrangement links TRBV3-1 (or the pseudogene TRBV3-2) to TRBJ2-3, with D perhaps TRBD2 (6 bases). CDR1 is LGHDT, CDR2 YNNKEL, per germline (reference sequence). Trimming removed 3 bases from V and 8 bases from J, with 6 bases in between. CDR3 length: 11 residues. The CDR3 spells CASSQGGTQYF. CDR3 nucleotides: TGTGCCAGCAGCCAGGGAGGTACGCAGTATTTT.

The rearrangement joins TRBV27 to TRBJ2-5; tentative D call: TRBD2 (5 bases). Trimming cost V 6 bases and J 2 bases, with 16 bases left between them. The CDR3 contains 15 residues. Germline assignment: CDR1 MNHEY and CDR2 SMNVEV (reference sequence). The CDR3 coding sequence is TGTGCCAGCAGACCTCCCCTGACTAAACAAGAGACCCAGTACTTC. It is translated as CASRPPLTKQETQYF.